This TCR beta chain was profiled in a study of blood T cell repertoires in COVID-19 (dated by TCRdb to about 2020). The study in broad terms: The collaborator samples originated in the United States, Italy and Spain and spanned the acute and convalescent phases of COVID-19. The material from the prospective study consisted of cDNA or gDNA derived from T cells, B-cell-depleted T cells, or PBMCs. Deeply sampled blood TCRbeta repertoires from subjects exposed to, actively infected with, or recovered from COVID-19 were included in the dataset. A freely available public database, intended as a resource for researchers studying the immune response to SARS-CoV-2, is where the repertoires were released. The samples were drawn from two sources: the first 160 participants of the ongoing ImmuneRACE study, and 1,000 to 1,500 subjects contributed by 6 global collaborators. The sample metadata nearly always contained a de-identified subject ID, COVID-19 status, age in years and sex. HLA class I and class II types, where available, came from metadata supplied by the sample provider rather than from assay-based typing.

TCRbeta CDR3 regions were amplified from genomic DNA by means of the immunoSEQ Assay, a bias-controlled multiplex PCR. Regarding the original processing steps: The number of nucleated cells in each sample was estimated by amplification of reference gene primers within the assay. To quantify the absolute abundance of each unique TCRbeta CDR3 rearrangement, sequence reads were collapsed and filtered. For each sample, productive Simpson clonality was calculated as the square root of Simpson's diversity index over productive rearrangements. TCRdb retrieved this table from immuneACCESS and kept in-frame rearrangements only. Not all clones are present; in checked studies, unresolved V genes account for under half, and no reason is known for the remainder. For V, J and clone size, that table is used; D and trimming come from the DNA. The sample includes about 260,000 clones, with around 90% observed a single time. Around 3.1% of the sample comes from the top ten.

The full study reports these points: Clinical and demographic metadata were provided uncurated, with the amount varying by source and participant.

Participants in the prospective study were enrolled through a virtual design, were aged 18 to 89 years, and lived in 20 to 30 United States geographic areas. In the prospective study, participants were assigned to cohorts based on the clinical history participants reported in a screening survey and a study questionnaire. A participant counted as exposed if, within 2 weeks of entering the study, that participant had been in contact with someone who had a PCR-confirmed or clinician-diagnosed COVID-19 case. In the prospective study, mobile phlebotomists collected whole blood, serum and a nasopharyngeal or oropharyngeal swab from each participant. Prospective study participants could optionally give additional blood draws and questionnaires over a roughly two-month period. Before DNA extraction, prospective study blood samples were shipped either frozen or at room temperature. Remarks on this clone: Its binding antigen is unknown. No clone much larger than this one lies a single base away; base qualities are absent.

As encoded in the germline V gene, CDR1 is MNHEY while CDR2 is SVGAGI. Trimming costs V 2 bases and J 8 bases, and their ends lie 9 bases apart. Measured from the cysteine to the phenylalanine, the CDR3 is 12 residues long. The CDR3 DNA has 36 bases and is translated from base 1. The sequence is built from TRBV6-5 and TRBJ1-1; the D region possibly corresponds to TRBD1 (5 bases align). This TCR came from a woman between 40 and 50 years old who had been exposed to COVID-19. Sequenced input: PBMCs or T cells enriched from blood (not recorded which). CDR3 loop: CASSYGYREAFF. The DNA reads as follows: TGTGCCAGCAGTTACGGGTACAGGGAAGCTTTCTTT.